This entry features one TCR beta chain sequence. Antigen specificity is unknown. Vbeta (60) and Jbeta (13) primers were used in the PCR. The table came from immunoSEQ multiplex PCR; TCRdb's copy has only in-frame clones and leaves some out. The profile shows roughly 110,000 clones, around 64% of them singletons. The CDR3 contains 15 residues. The J segment lost 4 bases and the V segment lost 1 base, leaving 5 bases of the junction unmatched. Germline V gene data show CDR1 as SGHRS and CDR2 as YFSETQ. These data originate in a study of cytomegalovirus exposure and HLA in healthy donors. Study at large: Drawn from HLA-typed donors, about 85 million unique TCRs were held in an early data release. Study results and limitations: More clonal expansion characterized HLA-associated TCR beta chains than equally common others in a later analysis.

This receptor was identified in a woman in her twenties or thirties in good health and CMV-seronegative. The specimen was PBMCs. The rearrangement joins TRBV5-1 to TRBJ1-5, with TRBD1 matching over 7 bases. The DNA of the CDR3 is TGCGCCAGCAGCTTGTCGGACAGGACAAATCAGCCCCAGCATTTT. Its translation: CASSLSDRTNQPQHF.